This T cell receptor (beta chain) was sequenced during a study of control samples from healthy donors and cancer patients. This CDR3 has 13 amino acids. The germline V gene encodes CDR1 SGHNT and CDR2 YENEEA. The ends were cut back, 5 bases at V and 5 bases at J, with 12 bases in the middle. The table came from immunoSEQ multiplex PCR; TCRdb's copy has only in-frame clones and leaves some out. Here the sample spans just over 150,000 clones, more than 85% being singletons. Sequenced input: blood. V and J are TRBV11-3 and TRBJ1-1, with D maybe TRBD1 (6 bases). The origin of this receptor is a man aged 50-59 years in good health. Here the CDR3 DNA reads TGTGCCAGCAGCAGGACAGTATGGACTGAAGCTTTCTTT. Its translation: CASSRTVWTEAFF.